This T cell receptor beta chain was found in a study of blood T cell repertoires in COVID-19. Method: immunoSEQ multiplex PCR; TCRdb's copy keeps in-frame clones and lacks some. In the table there are 110,000 to 150,000 clones, approximately 79% of which are singletons. The specimen was peripheral blood. This sequence was found in a man in his sixties with acute or convalescent COVID-19.

DNA of the CDR3: TGTGCCAGTAGTATAGTAGTCAGGGGGACGACCCAGTACTTC. Translating it yields CASSIVVRGTTQYF. The V call is TRBV19, the J call TRBJ2-5; TRBD1 matches 7 bases. Germline V gives CDR1 LNHDA, CDR2 SQIVND (reference sequence). The CDR3 loop spans 14 amino acids. J lost 7 bases, V lost 1 base, and 6 bases had no gene match.